A single sample is the source of the 19 T cell receptor beta chains below, sequenced in a study of T-cell reconstitution after alpha-beta-depleted transplantation in children. This sample's TCRbeta library carried unique molecular identifier barcodes. TCRdb fed the PCR reads into MiXCR, producing one record per CDR3 protein. Of approximately 500,000 distinct CDR3 sequences listed, over 9.5% are singletons. Sample: PBMCs, taken before TCRalphabeta/CD19-depleted stem cell transplant. The receptors were gathered from a child under 10 years old with inherited bone marrow failure, due to receive a stem cell transplant.

In its sample, this clonotype was seen many times. The chain couples TRBV5-6 to TRBJ2-3; TRBD1 agrees at 10 bases. Unmatched junction bases numbered 14, after V lost 4 bases and J lost 3 bases. The germline CDR1 and CDR2 sequences are SGHDT and YYEEEE. The CDR3 totals 18 residues. CDR3 region: CASSAKLLTGGWTDTQYF. As DNA, the CDR3 is TGTGCCAGCAGCGCGAAACTACTGACAGGGGGCTGGACAGATACGCAGTATTTT.

This clonotype was detected many times. The rearrangement uses TRBV4-1 and TRBJ2-1; 9 positions match TRBD2. Germline loops: CDR1 MGHRA, CDR2 YSYEKL. Trimming cost V 0 bases and J 2 bases; bases outside gene matches: 5. The CDR3 runs to 17 residues. CDR3 sequence (DNA): TGCGCCAGCAGCCAAGATCAACTAGCGGGCACCTACAATGAGCAGTTCTTC. This gives the protein CASSQDQLAGTYNEQFF.

This clonotype was seen ten or more times. The J gene is TRBJ2-4, the V gene TRBV4-2; perhaps TRBD1 as D (6 bases). This CDR3 contains 17 residues. With 4 bases removed from V and 1 base from J, the gap between germline ends came to 17 bases. Germline loops: CDR1 LGHNA, CDR2 YNFKEQ. The CDR3 DNA reads as TGTGCCAGCAGCCCCACCCAGGGGAGAGGGGCCAAAAACATTCAGTACTTC. Amino acids: CASSPTQGRGAKNIQYF.

This clonotype has a count of ten or more. The CDR3 sequence: CASSPLGTYGNEQFF. CDR3 DNA sequence: TGTGCCAGCAGTCCCCTCGGGACATACGGCAATGAGCAGTTCTTC. The gene calls are TRBV28 and TRBJ2-1; TRBD1 is a possible D gene (6 bases). V was shortened by 5 bases and J by 6 bases, with 17 bases between the two germline ends. CDR1 is MDHEN and CDR2 is SYDVKM in the germline V gene. The CDR3 is made up of 15 amino acids.

This clonotype was seen ten or more times. This chain connects TRBV15 to TRBJ1-4; TRBD1 agrees at 7 bases. Looked up from germline, CDR1 is LNHNV and CDR2 is YYDKDF (reference sequence). The V gene end was trimmed by 2 bases and the J gene end by 8 bases; junction bases not matched to a gene: 5. The CDR3 consists of 14 residues. The CDR3 loop is CATSRLGQVEKLFF. CDR3 DNA sequence: TGTGCCACCAGCAGACTAGGACAGGTCGAAAAACTGTTTTTT.

The J gene is TRBJ1-2, the V gene TRBV18; 7 positions match TRBD1. Germline V CDR1 and CDR2: KGHSH, LQKENI. There are 15 residues in the CDR3. Trimming removed 0 bases from V and 8 bases from J; junction bases left unmatched: 9. CDR3 sequence reads: CASSPPGQLVDGYTF. CDR3 in DNA: TGTGCCAGCTCACCACCGGGACAGCTAGTCGACGGCTACACCTTC.

This clonotype was counted at least ten times. V usage is TRBV4-1 and J usage is TRBJ1-4, with D uncertain. This CDR3 comprises 16 residues. With 0 bases removed from V and 8 bases from J, the gap between germline ends came to 16 bases. CDR1 is MGHRA and CDR2 is YSYEKL in the germline V gene. CDR3 DNA sequence: TGCGCCAGCAGCCAAGATGGGGAGCTAGGGCCCGAAAAACTGTTTTTT. Translating gives CASSQDGELGPEKLFF.

Many counts were recorded for this clonotype. The rearrangement uses TRBV6-5 and TRBJ2-1; D unclear. This CDR3 has 12 amino acids. V lost 7 bases to trimming and J lost 0 bases, with 4 bases between them. In germline, CDR1 is MNHEY, CDR2 SVGAGI. The CDR3 reads CASMASYNEQFF. The CDR3 coding sequence is TGTGCCAGCATGGCCTCCTACAATGAGCAGTTCTTC.

This chain joins TRBV12-3 or TRBV12-4 and TRBJ1-2; TRBD1 might be the D (6 bases). Between the trimmed V and J ends, which lost 5 bases and 0 bases, there was a span of 16 bases. The CDR3 extends over 16 amino acids. The CDR3 sequence: CASSRGQFSANYGYTF. The CDR3 DNA sequence: TGTGCCAGCAGTCGCGGACAGTTTTCAGCTAACTATGGCTACACCTTC.

This clonotype turned up a few times. This chain joins TRBV18 and TRBJ1-1; 7 bases map to TRBD1. The length of the CDR3 is 15 residues. Germline V gene data show CDR1 as KGHSH and CDR2 as LQKENI. Trimming removed 3 bases from V and 5 bases from J; junction bases left unmatched: 9. The CDR3, as DNA: TGTGCCAGCTCACCTTCGACAGGGAGAGGAACTGAAGCTTTCTTT. Translation gives CASSPSTGRGTEAFF.

This clonotype turned up a few times. The chain is built from TRBV2 and TRBJ2-1, with 11 bases lining up with TRBD1. The CDR3 length is 12 residues. The junction had 6 bases not matched to a gene; V was cut back by 4 bases and J by 16 bases. Germline V gene sequence: CDR1 SNHLY, CDR2 FYNNEI. The CDR3 is CASSVDRGLSFF. The CDR3 DNA follows: TGTGCCAGCAGTGTGGACAGGGGGCTATCTTTCTTC.

This clonotype turned up a few times. The CDR3 reads CASSFQTGFFPFPHNEQFF. The CDR3 DNA follows: TGTGCCAGCAGTTTCCAGACAGGGTTTTTCCCCTTCCCTCACAATGAGCAGTTCTTC. The rearrangement links TRBV28 to TRBJ2-1, with 7 bases identical to TRBD1. The CDR3 contains 19 residues. Unmatched junction bases numbered 19, after V lost 3 bases and J lost 5 bases. The germline CDR1 and CDR2 sequences are MDHEN and SYDVKM.

In this sample, this clonotype turned up many times. The chain links TRBV11-1 to TRBJ2-3; D might be TRBD2 (5 bases). This CDR3 is 15 amino acids long. V was clipped by 6 bases and J by 3 bases, with 16 bases between them. Germline V lookup: CDR1 SGHAT, CDR2 FQDESV (reference sequence). The CDR3: CASRAGGKSTDTQYF. The CDR3 region has the DNA TGTGCCAGCAGGGCGGGTGGAAAATCGACAGATACGCAGTATTTT. The entire variable domain, with the rest obtained from reference TRBV11-1 and TRBJ2-3, is as follows: EAEVAQSPRYKITEKSQAVAFWCDPISGHATLYWYRQILGQGPELLVQFQDESVVDDSQLPKDRFSAERLKGVDSTLKIQPAELGDSAMYLCASRAGGKSTDTQYFGPGTRLTVL.

Concerning this clonotype itself: Possible read error: a much larger clone is one base away. The chain couples TRBV6-2 or TRBV6-3 to TRBJ2-3, with unresolved D. This CDR3 is 16 amino acids long. Trimming left V 0 bases short and J 2 bases short, with 12 bases between. Germline CDR1 MNHEY, CDR2 SVGEGT. The CDR3 DNA sequence: TGTGCCAGCAGTTACTCCGCTTCCGGCTACACAGATACGCAGTATTTT. It encodes CASSYSASGYTDTQYF.

This clonotype was detected ten times or more. The chain joins TRBV7-6 to TRBJ2-7; D perhaps matches TRBD2 (6 bases). CDR1 and CDR2 from the germline V gene are SGHVS and FNYEAQ. CDR3 length equals 15 residues. Trimming pared 1 base from V and 3 bases from J, leaving 13 bases between. CDR3 sequence: CASSLETSFNYEQYF. The CDR3 region has the DNA TGTGCCAGCAGCTTAGAGACTAGTTTCAACTACGAGCAGTACTTC. The entire variable domain, with the rest obtained from reference TRBV7-6 and TRBJ2-7, is as follows: GAGVSQSPRYKVTKRGQDVALRCDPISGHVSLYWYRQALGQGPEFLTYFNYEAQQDKSGLPNDRFSAERPEGSISTLTIQRTEQRDSAMYRCASSLETSFNYEQYFGPGTRLTVT.

This clonotype showed up many times. This chain joins TRBV10-3 and TRBJ2-5; the D is unclear. The V gene's germline CDR1 is ENHRY and CDR2 SYGVKD. Trimming stripped 6 bases from V and 0 bases from J, with 29 bases between. The CDR3 is 20 amino acids. CDR3 amino acids: CAIRKIRATIQLDYQETQYF. CDR3 in DNA: TGTGCCATCAGAAAGATCCGGGCCACGATACAATTAGATTACCAAGAGACCCAGTACTTC.

This clonotype was observed many times. This chain links TRBV12-3 or TRBV12-4 with TRBJ2-3; 8 bases fit TRBD1. V was clipped by 6 bases and J by 4 bases; unmatched bases: 6. The CDR3 consists of 14 residues. DNA of the CDR3: TGTGCCAGCAGGGACAGGGATTGGGCAGATACGCAGTATTTT. It translates to CASRDRDWADTQYF.

The gene calls are TRBV12-3 or TRBV12-4 and TRBJ2-1, with TRBD2 matching 8 bases. The length of the CDR3 is 16 residues. V dropped 0 bases and J dropped 8; count of bases not matched to a gene: 9. The CDR3 nucleotides read TGTGCCAGCAGTTTAGCTGAGGGACTAGGGAACGATGAGCAGTTCTTC. As protein: CASSLAEGLGNDEQFF.

This clonotype was seen ten or more times. The chain couples TRBV20-1 to TRBJ2-1; TRBD1 agrees at 7 bases. The CDR3 is made up of 15 amino acids. From germline, CDR1 is DFQATT and CDR2 SNEGSKA (reference sequence). V lost 0 bases and J lost 3; bases outside the gene matches: 5. The CDR3 DNA reads as TGCAGTGCTAGAGAGGAGACAGGGAGCTACAATGAGCAGTTCTTC. Protein: CSAREETGSYNEQFF.